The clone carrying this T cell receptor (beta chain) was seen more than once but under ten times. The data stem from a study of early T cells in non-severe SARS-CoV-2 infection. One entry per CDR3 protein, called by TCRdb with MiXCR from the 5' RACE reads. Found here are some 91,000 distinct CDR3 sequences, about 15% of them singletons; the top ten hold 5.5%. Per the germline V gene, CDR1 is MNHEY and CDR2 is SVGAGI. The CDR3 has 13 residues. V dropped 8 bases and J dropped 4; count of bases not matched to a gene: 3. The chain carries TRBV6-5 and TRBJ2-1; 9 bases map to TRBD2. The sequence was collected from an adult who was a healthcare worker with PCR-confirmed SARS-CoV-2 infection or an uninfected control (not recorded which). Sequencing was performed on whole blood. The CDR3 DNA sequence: TGTGCCAGCGGACTAGCGAAATACAATGAGCAGTTCTTC. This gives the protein CASGLAKYNEQFF.